Each of the 28 T cell receptor beta chains below was sequenced from the same sample in a study of technical replicates of blood from a few donors. Assay: immunoSEQ multiplex PCR; the TCRdb copy retains only in-frame clones and omits some. This repertoire shows tens of thousands of clones, about 93% found once; its top ten account for roughly 0.25%. Specimen: T cells isolated from PBMCs. Receptor source: a human donor in good health.

J is TRBJ2-3 and V is TRBV5-6, with D perhaps TRBD2 (5 bases). The V and J ends lost 4 bases and 4 bases respectively, with 19 bases between them. Germline CDR1 is SGHDT and CDR2 is YYEEEE. The CDR3 sequence is 16 residues long. CDR3 loop: CASSPRGIFSPDTQYF. The CDR3 region has the DNA TGTGCCAGCAGCCCCCGAGGGATCTTTAGCCCAGATACGCAGTATTTT.

J is TRBJ1-2 and V is TRBV28; D might be TRBD1 (6 bases). Germline CDR1 and CDR2: MDHEN and SYDVKM. CDR3 length: 14 residues. V lost 1 base, J lost 5 bases, and 11 bases lay in between. For the CDR3, the DNA is TGTGCCAGCAGTTTATCCGACAGGATTTATGGCTACACCTTC. This gives the protein CASSLSDRIYGYTF.

Here the CDR3 DNA reads TGCGCCAGCAGCCAAGTTGGGCCAAACACCGGGGAGCTGTTTTTT. It encodes CASSQVGPNTGELFF. The chain uses TRBV4-1 and TRBJ2-2; D unresolved. The CDR3 is 15 residues long. Trimming shortened V by 1 base and J by 2 bases, and 8 bases separated the two germline ends. The germline V gene encodes CDR1 MGHRA and CDR2 YSYEKL.

This rearrangement joins TRBV19 to TRBJ1-5; 9 bases map to TRBD1. CDR3 length: 10 amino acids. CDR1 and CDR2 (germline): LNHDA, SQIVND (reference sequence). Trimming took 11 bases from V and 15 from J; bases not matched to a gene: 8. The CDR3 spells CARNTGGRHF. The CDR3 region has the DNA TGTGCCCGTAATACAGGGGGCCGGCATTTT. Variable domain in full (rest from reference TRBV19 and TRBJ1-5): DGGITQSPKYLFRKEGQNVTLSCEQNLNHDAMYWYRQDPGQGLRLIYYSQIVNDFQKGDIAEGYSVSREKKESFPLTVTSAQKNPTAFYLCARNTGGRHFGDGTRLSIL.

The chain joins TRBV6-6 to TRBJ1-5; D might be TRBD1 (5 bases). This CDR3 is 13 amino acids long. The germline V gene encodes CDR1 MNHNY and CDR2 SVGAGI (reference sequence). V was cut by 10 bases and J by 3 bases, with 13 bases left in between. DNA of the CDR3: TGTGCCACCGGGGGTGGGCCCAATCAGCCCCAGCATTTT. The encoded protein is CATGGGPNQPQHF.

V and J are TRBV28 and TRBJ1-3; no clear D. V lost 6 bases to trimming and J lost 0 bases, with 12 bases between them. CDR3 length: 15 amino acids. CDR1 and CDR2 (germline): MDHEN, SYDVKM. In DNA, the CDR3 is TGTGCCAGCAGCCTCGAGCGATACTCTGGAAACACCATATATTTT. Protein: CASSLERYSGNTIYF. The whole variable domain, remainder taken from reference TRBV28 and TRBJ1-3, is DVKVTQSSRYLVKRTGEKVFLECVQDMDHENMFWYRQDPGLGLRLIYFSYDVKMKEKGDIPEGYSVSREKKERFSLILESASTNQTSMYLCASSLERYSGNTIYFGEGSWLTVV.

The chain recombines TRBV30 with TRBJ1-4; 7 nucleotides agree with TRBD1. In germline, CDR1 is GTSNPN, CDR2 SVGIG (reference sequence). V shed 1 base, J shed 0 bases, and the junction held 5 bases outside the gene matches. This CDR3 has 16 residues. For the CDR3, the DNA is TGTGCCTGGAGTGCTGGACAGGTCACAACTAATGAAAAACTGTTTTTT. The encoded protein is CAWSAGQVTTNEKLFF.

This chain connects TRBV4-1 to TRBJ1-3, with D possibly TRBD1 on 5 matching bases. Germline V gene data show CDR1 as MGHRA and CDR2 as YSYEKL. The CDR3 runs to 15 residues. The V gene lost 6 bases and the J gene lost 7 bases, with 19 bases spanning the gap. Here the CDR3 DNA reads TGCGCCAGCAGTCAAAGGACACCCAGTCTGAACACCATATATTTT. Encoded protein: CASSQRTPSLNTIYF.

The gene calls are TRBV14 and TRBJ1-3; possibly TRBD1 for D (6 bases). The germline V gene encodes CDR1 SGHDN and CDR2 FVKESK. This CDR3 contains 15 residues. V was shortened by 0 bases and J by 1 base, with 7 bases between the two germline ends. The CDR3 reads CASSQEDSSGNTIYF. The CDR3 DNA reads as TGTGCCAGCAGCCAAGAGGACAGTTCTGGAAACACCATATATTTT.

The chain employs TRBV7-9 and TRBJ2-3; TRBD1 is a possible D gene (5 bases). Germline V gene lookup returns CDR1 SEHNR and CDR2 FQNEAQ (reference sequence). CDR3 length equals 14 residues. V lost 3 bases to trimming and J lost 0 bases, with 7 bases between them. CDR3 in DNA: TGTGCCAGCAGCTTTGGGGCTAGCACAGATACGCAGTATTTT. It yields the protein CASSFGASTDTQYF.

The chain recombines TRBV6-1 with TRBJ1-2; a possible D gene is TRBD1 (6 bases). This CDR3 region has 14 residues. V gave up 9 bases and J gave up 7 bases, with 21 bases separating them. Germline V gene sequence: CDR1 MNHNS, CDR2 SASEGT. CDR3: CASRRGPDSGGYTF. Written as DNA, the CDR3 is TGTGCCAGTAGGCGGGGGCCGGACTCTGGTGGCTACACCTTC.

This chain uses TRBV5-1 with TRBJ1-4; no clear D gene. V was cut by 7 bases and J by 0 bases, with 10 bases left in between. CDR1 is SGHRS, CDR2 YFSETQ, per germline. The CDR3 has 14 amino acids. The CDR3 DNA sequence: TGCGCCAGCTCCATCGAGACAACTAATGAAAAACTGTTTTTT. Amino acid sequence: CASSIETTNEKLFF.

The rearrangement links TRBV5-5 to TRBJ2-1; D call uncertain. V gave up 5 bases and J gave up 4 bases, with 7 bases separating them. Germline CDR1 reads SGHKS; CDR2 reads YYEKEE (reference sequence). This CDR3 spans 12 amino acids. CDR3 amino acids: CASRTNYNEQFF. DNA for the CDR3: TGTGCCAGCAGAACAAATTACAATGAGCAGTTCTTC.

The chain uses TRBV11-2 and TRBJ1-6, with TRBD1 as a possible D gene (5 bases). The V gene lost 5 bases and the J gene lost 8 bases, with 13 bases spanning the gap. The CDR3 length is 14 residues. Per the germline V gene, CDR1 is SGHAT and CDR2 is FQNNGV. DNA for the CDR3: TGTGCCAGCAGCCCCCGTCGGGGGGATTCACCCCTCCACTTT. This codes for CASSPRRGDSPLHF.

The sample holds one count of this clone. The chain employs TRBV5-1 and TRBJ2-1; 11 bases agree with TRBD1. This CDR3 region has 15 residues. Trimming cost V 4 bases and J 4 bases; bases outside gene matches: 4. CDR1 SGHRS and CDR2 YFSETQ come from the germline V gene. The CDR3 DNA reads as TGCGCCAGCAGCATGGGACAGGGGGTGTACAATGAGCAGTTCTTC. Amino acids: CASSMGQGVYNEQFF.

This clone has more than one count but fewer than ten. Relative to the germline gene, one junction end is altered; a read error may explain this. The chain couples TRBV9 to TRBJ1-6, with TRBD1 identical over 7 bases. Germline loops: CDR1 SGDLS, CDR2 YYNGEE. This CDR3 is 17 amino acids long. CDR3 amino acids: CASSVGIGDSDNSPLHF. CDR3 coding DNA: TGTGCCAGCAGCGTAGGTATCGGGGACAGCGATAACTCACCCCTCCACTTT. The entire variable domain, with the rest obtained from reference TRBV9 and TRBJ1-6, is as follows: DSGVTQTPKHLITATGQRVTLRCSPRSGDLSVYWYQQSLDQGLQFLIQYYNGEERAKGNILERFSAQQFPDLHSELNLSSLELGDSALYFCASSVGIGDSDNSPLHFGNGTRLTVT.

This chain uses TRBV7-9 with TRBJ1-2; D is uncertain. The V gene's germline CDR1 is SEHNR and CDR2 FQNEAQ (reference sequence). Trimming shortened V by 5 bases and J by 8 bases, and 12 bases separated the two germline ends. This CDR3 comprises 12 residues. The CDR3 loop reads CASSLLRFGYTF. The DNA of the CDR3 is TGTGCCAGCAGCCTATTGCGTTTCGGCTACACCTTC.

This chain joins TRBV7-3 and TRBJ1-1; no clear D. The V gene's germline CDR1 is SGHTA and CDR2 FQGTGA. The V and J ends lost 5 bases and 10 bases respectively, with 14 bases between them. The CDR3 has 12 residues. CDR3 sequence (DNA): TGTGCCAGCAGCCCCGGGGAGGGTACAGCTTTCTTT. It encodes CASSPGEGTAFF.

The chain joins TRBV10-1 to TRBJ2-3; D remains ambiguous. CDR3 length: 15 amino acids. Germline-derived CDR1 and CDR2 are WNHNN and SYGVQD (reference sequence). Trimming took off 0 bases at V and 1 base at J, with 8 bases between the two ends. The CDR3 nucleotides are TGCGCCAGCAGTGAGTCGAGGATGCGCACAGATACGCAGTATTTT. Its translation: CASSESRMRTDTQYF.

This chain links TRBV23-1 with TRBJ1-6, with a possible D match to TRBD1 (6 bases). TRBV23-1 is known as an ORF, though its function is uncertain. The CDR3 has 15 residues. V was cut by 1 base and J by 7 bases, with 11 bases left in between. The CDR3 nucleotides are TGCGCCAGCAGTCAATTTCAGGGGCTAAATTCACCCCTCCACTTT. This encodes CASSQFQGLNSPLHF.

The V gene is TRBV2, the J gene TRBJ1-2, with D possibly TRBD1 on 6 matching bases. This CDR3 region has 15 residues. The V gene's germline CDR1 is SNHLY and CDR2 FYNNEI. Deletions cut 6 bases from V and 4 bases from J, with 18 bases between. The CDR3 loop reads CASRDADRPGYGYTF. The DNA for the CDR3 is TGTGCCAGCAGAGACGCCGACAGGCCCGGCTATGGCTACACCTTC.

The J gene is TRBJ2-3, the V gene TRBV4-1; 9 bases fit TRBD2. The CDR3 length is 20 residues. Trimming cost V 3 bases and J 0 bases; bases outside gene matches: 16. The V gene's germline CDR1 is MGHRA and CDR2 YSYEKL. CDR3 loop: CASSHSPRGAGGTSTDTQYF. CDR3 bases: TGCGCCAGCAGCCACTCACCCAGAGGAGCGGGGGGCACTAGCACAGATACGCAGTATTTT.

The rearrangement links TRBV19 to TRBJ2-7; no clear D. Per germline, CDR1 LNHDA and CDR2 SQIVND (reference sequence). Trimming removed 3 bases at V and 1 base at J, with 10 bases between. The CDR3 is made up of 14 amino acids. The CDR3 protein is CASSIERSSYEQYF. CDR3 bases: TGTGCCAGTAGTATCGAGCGCAGTTCCTACGAGCAGTACTTC.

The CDR3 coding sequence is TGTGCCAGTAGTAATATGAAGCGCACCGCTGCAACTAATGAAAAACTGTTTTTT. It codes for CASSNMKRTAATNEKLFF. V gene TRBV19 combines with J gene TRBJ1-4, with D hard to call. Trimming pared 4 bases from V and 0 bases from J, leaving 18 bases between. This CDR3 is built from 18 residues. Looked up from germline, CDR1 is LNHDA and CDR2 is SQIVND (reference sequence).

The genes are TRBV5-1 and TRBJ2-5; TRBD2 is a possible D gene (6 bases). The CDR3 contains 16 residues. The V gene's germline CDR1 is SGHRS and CDR2 YFSETQ. With 0 bases removed from V and 5 bases from J, the gap between germline ends came to 17 bases. The chain's CDR3 is CASSLGSRGLGETQYF. The CDR3, as DNA: TGCGCCAGCAGCTTGGGGTCGCGGGGTCTGGGGGAGACCCAGTACTTC.

This sequence joins TRBV10-2 and TRBJ2-3; 10 bases are shared with TRBD2. Germline lookup yields CDR1 WSHSY and CDR2 SAAADI. The CDR3 is made up of 17 amino acids. The V segment lost 5 bases and the J segment 5 bases; nucleotides outside the gene matches: 13. The DNA for the CDR3 is TGCGCCAGCAGTTTAAGCGGGAGGGTTGTAGGGGGAGATACGCAGTATTTT. Translating gives CASSLSGRVVGGDTQYF.

V is TRBV4-1 and J is TRBJ2-7; no definite D call. The CDR3 sequence is 15 residues long. Germline CDR1 reads MGHRA; CDR2 reads YSYEKL. Trimming took 3 bases from V and 2 from J, leaving 14 bases between them. The CDR3 bases are TGCGCCAGCAGCCATAACCCGGTCACAGCCTACGAGCAGTACTTC. Translation: CASSHNPVTAYEQYF.

This chain joins TRBV7-2 and TRBJ2-5; maybe TRBD2 (7 bases). The CDR3 consists of 15 residues. V shed 5 bases and J shed 2 bases, with 15 bases lying between them. Germline V gene data show CDR1 as SGHTA and CDR2 as FQGNSA. The CDR3 spells CASSIQAGAQETQYF. For the CDR3, the DNA is TGTGCCAGCAGCATCCAGGCGGGGGCACAAGAGACCCAGTACTTC.